A single sample gave rise to the 11 T cell receptor beta chains below, sequenced in a study of blood T cell repertoires in COVID-19. The data were produced by immunoSEQ multiplex PCR, yet TCRdb's version contains in-frame clones alone and is incomplete. This sample carries 110,000 to 150,000 clones, around 80% of them seen once, and the ten largest clones take 1.9%. The specimen was peripheral blood. Receptors were obtained from a woman aged 55-69 years with acute or convalescent COVID-19.

The chain links TRBV5-1 to TRBJ2-1; D not certain. Germline V gene sequence: CDR1 SGHRS, CDR2 YFSETQ. V was trimmed by 4 bases and J by 2 bases, leaving 13 bases between them. This CDR3 is 15 amino acids long. CDR3 coding DNA: TGCGCCAGCAGCGACCAGGTTAGGACCTACAATGAGCAGTTCTTC. Its translation: CASSDQVRTYNEQFF.

The rearrangement uses TRBV7-9 and TRBJ2-5; 16 bases are shared with TRBD2. V was pared by 5 bases and J by 5 bases, with 8 bases of the junction left unmatched. The CDR3 runs 17 residues. In germline, CDR1 is SEHNR, CDR2 FQNEAQ (reference sequence). The DNA of the CDR3 is TGTGCCAGCAGCATAGGGGGACTAGCGGGAGGGCCCGAGACCCAGTACTTC. Translated, it gives CASSIGGLAGGPETQYF.

This chain connects TRBV12-3 or TRBV12-4 to TRBJ2-1; D may be TRBD2 (6 bases). Trimming took off 8 bases at V and 7 bases at J, with 15 bases between the two ends. CDR3 length: 13 amino acids. The CDR3, as DNA: TGTGCCAGCCAGACTAGGGCGGAAAATGAGCAGTTCTTC. Protein sequence: CASQTRAENEQFF.

The chain is built from TRBV6-1 and TRBJ2-1; 9 bases are a match to TRBD2. Germline V CDR1 and CDR2: MNHNS, SASEGT. The J segment lost 12 bases and the V segment lost 2 bases, leaving 11 bases of the junction unmatched. This CDR3 comprises 15 residues. The CDR3 DNA reads as TGTGCCAGCAGTGAACTGGGTAGCGGGAGCAGAGGGCAGTTCTTC. Translation gives CASSELGSGSRGQFF.

The genes are TRBV27 and TRBJ1-2; a weak D match, TRBD1 (6 bases). Germline V gene data show CDR1 as MNHEY and CDR2 as SMNVEV (reference sequence). V gave up 7 bases and J gave up 7 bases, with 25 bases separating them. CDR3 length equals 16 residues. CDR3 region: CASTSGPDRHIVGYTF. Written as DNA, the CDR3 is TGTGCCAGCACTTCGGGCCCAGACAGGCACATAGTTGGCTACACCTTC.

The chain is built from TRBV6-6 and TRBJ2-1; 9 nucleotides align to TRBD2. Germline trimming cut 5 bases from V and 12 bases from J; bases unmatched to any gene: 8. The length of the CDR3 is 13 residues. CDR1 is MNHNY, CDR2 SVGAGI, per germline (reference sequence). CDR3 residues: CASSDRPSGMQFF. In DNA form, the CDR3 reads TGTGCCAGCAGTGACCGGCCTAGCGGGATGCAGTTCTTC.

V is TRBV11-2 and J is TRBJ2-1; TRBD2 matches at 12 bases. Germline trimming cut 3 bases from V and 8 bases from J; bases unmatched to any gene: 8. The germline CDR1 and CDR2 sequences are SGHAT and FQNNGV. The CDR3 runs 16 residues. Here the CDR3 reads CASSFGTSGRFDEQFF. The CDR3 nucleotides are TGTGCCAGCAGCTTCGGTACTAGCGGGAGGTTTGATGAGCAGTTCTTC.

The rearrangement joins TRBV7-9 to TRBJ1-2, with TRBD1 as a possible D gene (6 bases). Trimming stripped 3 bases from V and 3 bases from J, with 11 bases between. From germline, CDR1 is SEHNR and CDR2 FQNEAQ (reference sequence). The CDR3 has 14 residues. CDR3 sequence (DNA): TGTGCCAGCAGCTTGATAGGGGGAGACTATGGCTACACCTTC. As protein: CASSLIGGDYGYTF.

This clone was detected only once. The genes are TRBV29-1 and TRBJ1-2; D gene unclear. The V gene lost 4 bases and the J gene lost 1 base, with 7 bases spanning the gap. Germline lookup yields CDR1 SQVTM and CDR2 ANQGSEA. This CDR3 spans 12 amino acids. In DNA form, the CDR3 reads TGCAGCGTTGGGGCCCATAACTATGGCTACACCTTC. Amino acid sequence: CSVGAHNYGYTF.

This clone was counted between two and nine times. The V gene is TRBV5-4, the J gene TRBJ2-5; TRBD2 matches at 8 bases. The germline CDR1 and CDR2 sequences are SGHNT and YYREEE (reference sequence). The CDR3 sequence is 15 residues long. With V trimmed by 4 bases and J by 2 bases, 7 bases remained unmatched. This CDR3 is CASSPPTGGQETQYF. CDR3 in DNA: TGTGCCAGCAGCCCACCAACGGGGGGGCAAGAGACCCAGTACTTC.

V is TRBV27 and J is TRBJ2-2, with a possible D match to TRBD1 (5 bases). The CDR3 runs to 17 residues. Trimming removed 6 bases from V and 1 base from J, with 18 bases in between. Germline assignment: CDR1 MNHEY and CDR2 SMNVEV (reference sequence). The CDR3, as DNA: TGTGCCAGCAGGACCCGATCGACAGCCCTGAACACCGGGGAGCTGTTTTTT. Translation: CASRTRSTALNTGELFF.